The 10 T cell receptor beta chains listed next were all sequenced from one sample in a study of HIV-infected patients and healthy controls. Roughly three months, about 14 weeks, into antiretroviral therapy, follow-up blood was collected. Whole blood was used without fractionation, so all unsorted peripheral T cells were included. About 500 ng RNA was reverse transcribed with alpha and beta constant-region primers. Each of the alpha and beta chains got its own library through chain-specific third strand synthesis with indices. TCRdb fed the 5' RACE reads into MiXCR, producing one record per CDR3 protein. Among a few thousand distinct CDR3 sequences listed, 20% were seen once. The sample consisted of blood, taken during antiretroviral therapy. The receptors were gathered from an adult with HIV infection.

The rearrangement joins TRBV2 to TRBJ1-5; 7 positions match TRBD1. The ends lost 5 bases at V and 6 bases at J; junction bases unmatched: 4. There are 13 residues in the CDR3. Looked up from germline, CDR1 is SNHLY and CDR2 is FYNNEI. CDR3 sequence (DNA): TGTGCCAGCAGTCCTGACAGGGCTCAGCCCCAGCATTTT. As protein: CASSPDRAQPQHF.

This clonotype was observed once. A single base separates this from a much larger clone, so it may be a read error. The chain recombines TRBV7-2 with TRBJ1-5; D is unclear. Germline lookup yields CDR1 SGHTA and CDR2 FQGNSA. This CDR3 comprises 11 residues. CDR3 in DNA: TGTGCCAGCGGGATCAATCAGCCCAAGCATTTT. The encoded protein is CASGINQPKHF.

This clonotype was detected many times. The chain is built from TRBV5-1 and TRBJ2-5, with 7 bases matching TRBD1. The V gene's germline CDR1 is SGHRS and CDR2 YFSETQ. V lost 8 bases to trimming and J lost 4 bases; unmatched junction nucleotides: 5. There are 12 residues in the CDR3. The CDR3 reads CASAGGGETQYF. CDR3 bases: TGCGCCAGTGCAGGGGGTGGAGAGACCCAGTACTTC.

As concerns this clonotype: At one of its ends the junction is not consistent with the germline gene, which may arise from a read error. J is TRBJ1-5 and V is TRBV5-5; the D gene is possibly TRBD1 (6 bases). Germline CDR1 is SGHKS and CDR2 is YYEKEE (reference sequence). The CDR3 is 15 residues long. For the CDR3, the DNA is TGTGCCAGCAGCCCGAGTCCCAGGGGCAATCAGCCCAAGCATTTT. Translation gives CASSPSPRGNQPKHF.

About this clonotype itself: Compared with germline, one end of the junction differs, possibly owing to a read error. V gene TRBV19 combines with J gene TRBJ1-2, with a possible D match to TRBD1 (6 bases). This CDR3 has 14 residues. CDR1 and CDR2 (germline): LNHDA, SQIVND (reference sequence). The chain's CDR3 is CASSYPRTANGYTF. CDR3 DNA: TGTGCAAGTAGCTACCCGAGGACAGCCAATGGCTACACCTTC.

The chain carries TRBV29-1 and TRBJ1-2; no clear D. Germline loops: CDR1 SQVTM, CDR2 ANQGSEA. This CDR3 comprises 13 residues. Deletions cut 4 bases from V and 3 bases from J, with 12 bases between. The CDR3 DNA sequence: TGCAGCGTTGGTGGGGAGCGGGACTATGGCTACACCTTC. It codes for CSVGGERDYGYTF. Variable domain in full (rest from reference TRBV29-1 and TRBJ1-2): SAVISQKPSRDICQRGTSLTIQCQVDSQVTMMFWYRQQPGQSLTLIATANQGSEATYESGFVIDKFPISRPNLTFSTLTVSNMSPEDSSIYLCSVGGERDYGYTFGSGTRLTVV.

This clonotype is labeled medium-sized. This chain uses TRBV7-9 with TRBJ2-3; 9 bases are a match to TRBD2. The junction had 9 bases not matched to a gene; V was cut back by 0 bases and J by 2 bases. CDR1 SEHNR and CDR2 FQNEAQ come from the germline V gene (reference sequence). This CDR3 is built from 18 residues. The chain's CDR3 is CASSLAPPAGGYTDTQYF. In nucleotides, the CDR3 is TGTGCCAGCAGCTTAGCCCCCCCGGCGGGGGGGTACACAGATACGCAGTATTTT.

This clonotype has ten or more counts. The rearrangement joins TRBV20-1 to TRBJ1-1; possible D gene TRBD1, 5 bases. V lost 6 bases and J 4 bases, leaving 15 bases between the germline ends. The germline gives CDR1 DFQATT, CDR2 SNEGSKA (reference sequence). The CDR3 is made up of 13 amino acids. The CDR3 DNA follows: TGCAGTGCACACGAGACAGAATCCACTGAAGCTTTCTTT. It encodes CSAHETESTEAFF.

As to this clonotype: This may come from a read error, since a much larger clone is one base off. The chain joins TRBV5-1 to TRBJ2-7, with D hard to call. Between the trimmed V and J ends, which lost 3 bases and 0 bases, there was a span of 7 bases. The CDR3 has 13 amino acids. The germline V gene encodes CDR1 SGHRS and CDR2 YFSETQ. The CDR3 reads CASSWWPSYEQYF. CDR3 sequence (DNA): TGCGCCAGCAGCTGGTGGCCCTCCTACGAGCAGTACTTC.

This clonotype came up many times. This rearrangement joins TRBV30 to TRBJ2-6, with 7 bases lining up with TRBD1. In germline, CDR1 is GTSNPN, CDR2 SVGIG (reference sequence). Trimming removed 1 base from V and 4 bases from J; junction bases left unmatched: 10. CDR3 length: 17 amino acids. Written as DNA, the CDR3 is TGTGCCTGGAGTGGACCCTTACAGGGGACAGGGGCCAACGTCCTGACTTTC. Translating it yields CAWSGPLQGTGANVLTF.